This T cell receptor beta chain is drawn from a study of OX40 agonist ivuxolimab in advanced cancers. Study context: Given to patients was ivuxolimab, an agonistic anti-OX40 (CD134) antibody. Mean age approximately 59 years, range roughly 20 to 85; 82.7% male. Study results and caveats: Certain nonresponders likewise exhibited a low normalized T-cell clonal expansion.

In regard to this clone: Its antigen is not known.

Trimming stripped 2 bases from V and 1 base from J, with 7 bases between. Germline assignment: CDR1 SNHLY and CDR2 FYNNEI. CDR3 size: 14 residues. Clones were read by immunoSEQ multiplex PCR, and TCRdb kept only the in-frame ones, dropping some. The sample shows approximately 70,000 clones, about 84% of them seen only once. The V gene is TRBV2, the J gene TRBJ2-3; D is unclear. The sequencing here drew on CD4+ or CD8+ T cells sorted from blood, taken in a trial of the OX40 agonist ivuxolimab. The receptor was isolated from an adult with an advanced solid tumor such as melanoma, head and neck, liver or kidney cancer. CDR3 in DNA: TGTGCCAGCAGTGAACTGCAGGGCACAGATACGCAGTATTTT. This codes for CASSELQGTDTQYF. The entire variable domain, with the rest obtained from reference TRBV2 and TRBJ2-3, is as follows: EPEVTQTPSHQVTQMGQEVILRCVPISNHLYFYWYRQILGQKVEFLVSFYNNEISEKSEIFDDQFSVERPDGSNFTLKIRSTKLEDSAMYFCASSELQGTDTQYFGPGTRLTVL.